This TCR beta chain is from a study of blood T cell repertoires in COVID-19. Profiling relied on immunoSEQ multiplex PCR, and the TCRdb table lists in-frame clones only, not all of them. Among over 250,000 clones listed, about nine tenths were seen once. The receptor's source is a man in his fifties or sixties with acute or convalescent COVID-19. The material sequenced was peripheral blood.

The CDR3 sequence: CASSLESPLLSEQYF. The CDR3 DNA reads as TGCGCCAGCAGCTTGGAAAGCCCCTTATTAAGCGAGCAGTACTTC. The V gene is TRBV5-1, the J gene TRBJ2-7; no firm D call. The CDR3 contains 15 residues. From germline, CDR1 is SGHRS and CDR2 YFSETQ. Trimming took 0 bases from V and 6 from J, leaving 16 bases between them.